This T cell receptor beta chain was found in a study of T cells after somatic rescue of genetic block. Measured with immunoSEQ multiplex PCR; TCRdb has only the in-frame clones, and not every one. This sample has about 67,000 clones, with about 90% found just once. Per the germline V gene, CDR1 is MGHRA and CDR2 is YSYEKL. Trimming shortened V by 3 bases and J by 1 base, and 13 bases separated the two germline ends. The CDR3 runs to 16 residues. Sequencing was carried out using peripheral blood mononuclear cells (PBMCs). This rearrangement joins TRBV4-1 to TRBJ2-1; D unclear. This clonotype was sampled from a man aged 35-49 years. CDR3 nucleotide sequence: TGCGCCAGCAGCCATATTGGGGTACAATCCTACAATGAGCAGTTCTTC. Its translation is CASSHIGVQSYNEQFF.